The 32 T cell receptor beta chains listed next were all sequenced from one sample in a study of T cell repertoires in cytomegalovirus infection. TCRdb fed the reads into MiXCR, producing one record per CDR3 protein. The table includes approximately 180,000 distinct CDR3 sequences, less than 9.5% detected once. Material: PBMCs. The receptors originated from a human donor in good health (CMV status not recorded). Some clones in this sample may be carry-over from other donors' samples.

A note on this clonotype: This sequence may be a read error, since a much larger clone differs from it by one base. The gene calls are TRBV27 and TRBJ1-5; 7 bases fit TRBD1. V gave up 6 bases and J gave up 3 bases; unmatched junction bases: 2. The CDR3 length is 13 residues. The germline V gene encodes CDR1 MNHEY and CDR2 SMNVEV (reference sequence). CDR3 nucleotides: TGTGCCAGCAGGACAGGGAACAATCAGCCCCAGCATTTT. This encodes CASRTGNNQPQHF.

V is TRBV20-1 and J is TRBJ1-5; D uncertain. V was shortened by 5 bases and J by 0 bases, with 14 bases between the two germline ends. This CDR3 has 15 amino acids. The germline V gene encodes CDR1 DFQATT and CDR2 SNEGSKA (reference sequence). This CDR3 is CSARQGRVSNQPQHF. CDR3 sequence (DNA): TGCAGTGCTCGTCAAGGCCGAGTTAGCAATCAGCCCCAGCATTTT.

This clonotype has more than one count but fewer than ten. The chain combines TRBV29-1 with TRBJ2-7, with a weak D call TRBD2 (6 bases). This CDR3 spans 15 amino acids. Between the trimmed V and J ends, which lost 6 bases and 3 bases, there was a span of 21 bases. Germline V gene data show CDR1 as SQVTM and CDR2 as ANQGSEA. For the CDR3, the DNA is TGCAGCGTGGGACCTGTGGAGGGTGCTGGCTACGAGCAGTACTTC. Protein: CSVGPVEGAGYEQYF.

This chain links TRBV30 with TRBJ1-1; 10 bases match TRBD1. The CDR3 is 14 amino acids. Germline CDR1 is GTSNPN and CDR2 is SVGIG (reference sequence). V was pared by 3 bases and J by 3 bases, with 4 bases of the junction left unmatched. This CDR3 reads CAWSRDRGDTEAFF. DNA for the CDR3: TGTGCCTGGAGCCGGGACAGGGGCGACACTGAAGCTTTCTTT.

This clonotype was seen many times. The gene calls are TRBV7-9 and TRBJ2-2; D may be TRBD2 (6 bases). Germline CDR1 reads SEHNR; CDR2 reads FQNEAQ (reference sequence). The CDR3 is 14 residues long. Trimming pared 5 bases from V and 7 bases from J, leaving 14 bases between. DNA for the CDR3: TGTGCCAGCAGCGCGGACGGGAGCATCGGGGAGCTGTTTTTT. This encodes CASSADGSIGELFF.

This clonotype was seen a handful of times. V usage is TRBV7-9 and J usage is TRBJ2-7; 14 nucleotides align to TRBD2. This CDR3 contains 15 residues. The ends lost 5 bases at V and 2 bases at J; junction bases unmatched: 2. The germline V gene encodes CDR1 SEHNR and CDR2 FQNEAQ (reference sequence). The CDR3 nucleotides are TGTGCCAGCAGCGGGACTAGCGGGGGAACCTACGAGCAGTACTTC. It codes for CASSGTSGGTYEQYF.

This clonotype has more than one count but fewer than ten. This chain links TRBV5-1 with TRBJ1-2; D not resolved. CDR1 SGHRS and CDR2 YFSETQ come from the germline V gene. V dropped 3 bases and J dropped 6 bases, with 15 bases sitting between them. The CDR3 consists of 14 residues. The CDR3 nucleotides read TGCGCCAGCAGCTCCTCAGGCCTGGCTGATGGCTACACCTTC. This translates into CASSSSGLADGYTF.

This clonotype was counted at least ten times. The V gene is TRBV7-6, the J gene TRBJ2-3, with D perhaps assigned TRBD1 or TRBD2 (6 bases each). V lost 3 bases, J lost 2 bases, and 15 bases lay in between. This CDR3 contains 16 residues. Germline-derived CDR1 and CDR2 are SGHVS and FNYEAQ. CDR3 in DNA: TGTGCCAGCAGCTTGGGGGCGGGATCGTTCACAGATACGCAGTATTTT. It codes for CASSLGAGSFTDTQYF.

The chain carries TRBV13 and TRBJ1-1, with 11 bases fitting TRBD1. The CDR3 contains 13 residues. Trimming removed 3 bases from V and 11 bases from J; junction bases left unmatched: 5. The germline gives CDR1 PRHDT, CDR2 FYEKMQ (reference sequence). The CDR3 bases are TGTGCCAGCAGCTTTGGACAGGGGGCCGGCGCTTTCTTT. Residues: CASSFGQGAGAFF.

This clonotype has ten or more counts. CDR3 residues: CASSPGTGQHMNTEAFF. The CDR3, as DNA: TGTGCCAGCAGTCCCGGGACAGGGCAACATATGAACACTGAAGCTTTCTTT. The rearrangement joins TRBV6-2 or TRBV6-3 to TRBJ1-1, with 9 positions matching TRBD1. The CDR3 is 17 amino acids. CDR1 is MNHEY and CDR2 is SVGEGT in the germline V gene. The V and J ends lost 5 bases and 0 bases, in that order; junction bases with no gene match: 10.

The J gene is TRBJ1-2, the V gene TRBV20-1, with TRBD1 matching 7 bases. The CDR3 has 14 residues. Germline CDR1 and CDR2: DFQATT and SNEGSKA (reference sequence). The junction had 9 bases not matched to a gene; V was cut back by 4 bases and J by 4 bases. In DNA, the CDR3 is TGCAGTGCTACCGGTACAGGGGAAGGCTATGGCTACACCTTC. Translated: CSATGTGEGYGYTF.

This clonotype was detected many times. The DNA of the CDR3 is TGTGCCAGCAGCTTAGGTCCGAGGTGGGGTCGTACGCACAATGAGCAGTTCTTC. The encoded protein is CASSLGPRWGRTHNEQFF. The rearrangement joins TRBV7-2 to TRBJ2-1; D is uncertain. Trimming removed 1 base from V and 5 bases from J, with 21 bases in between. Germline CDR1 SGHTA, CDR2 FQGNSA. The CDR3 length is 18 residues.

This clonotype was found a few times. The chain uses TRBV20-1 and TRBJ2-7; D is unclear. CDR3 length: 12 residues. Trimming took 5 bases from V and 2 from J, leaving 10 bases between them. Germline V lookup: CDR1 DFQATT, CDR2 SNEGSKA (reference sequence). DNA of the CDR3: TGCAGTGCTGCCGACAACCCCTACGAGCAGTACTTC. Translating gives CSAADNPYEQYF.

Only a few counts were recorded for this clonotype. The gene calls are TRBV7-9 and TRBJ1-2, with D perhaps TRBD1 (6 bases). The germline V and J ends were trimmed by 2 bases and 6 bases, with 16 bases remaining between them. CDR3 length: 15 residues. The germline gives CDR1 SEHNR, CDR2 FQNEAQ (reference sequence). The CDR3 DNA reads TGTGCCAGCAGCTTAAAACGTACAGGGTACGATGGCTACACCTTC. The encoded protein is CASSLKRTGYDGYTF.

The chain is built from TRBV19 and TRBJ2-3; D unresolved. This CDR3 has 14 amino acids. Per the germline V gene, CDR1 is LNHDA and CDR2 is SQIVND (reference sequence). V was pared by 6 bases and J by 2 bases, with 12 bases between. As DNA, the CDR3 is TGTGCCAGTAGCCCAGACGGCGACACAGATACGCAGTATTTT. Translated: CASSPDGDTDTQYF.

This chain connects TRBV20-1 to TRBJ1-1; D not certain. The V and J ends lost 2 bases and 10 bases respectively, with 17 bases between them. The germline V gene encodes CDR1 DFQATT and CDR2 SNEGSKA (reference sequence). The CDR3 spans 13 residues. The CDR3 bases are TGCAGTGCTAGATTGGAGGGTATGTCTGGAGCTTTCTTT. It codes for CSARLEGMSGAFF.

V and J are TRBV24-1 and TRBJ2-5; D unresolved. The germline V and J ends were trimmed by 5 bases and 4 bases, with 10 bases remaining between them. Germline values: CDR1 KGHDR, CDR2 SFDVKD. The CDR3 is 13 amino acids. CDR3 nucleotides: TGTGCCACCAGTGCATCAGGCGGAGAGACCCAGTACTTC. Translating gives CATSASGGETQYF.

This clonotype appeared many times. For the CDR3, the DNA is TGTGCCAGCAGCCCCTACACTACCCGTGAAGCTTTCTTT. Translation gives CASSPYTTREAFF. The chain has TRBV7-6 and TRBJ1-1, with D uncertain. This CDR3 comprises 13 residues. Germline values: CDR1 SGHVS, CDR2 FNYEAQ. Trimming took off 5 bases at V and 7 bases at J, with 14 bases between the two ends. Drawing the rest from reference TRBV7-6 and TRBJ1-1, the complete variable domain is GAGVSQSPRYKVTKRGQDVALRCDPISGHVSLYWYRQALGQGPEFLTYFNYEAQQDKSGLPNDRFSAERPEGSISTLTIQRTEQRDSAMYRCASSPYTTREAFFGQGTRLTVV.

This clonotype was recorded many times. The chain uses TRBV28 and TRBJ2-4, with TRBD2 matching over 8 bases. Germline CDR1 is MDHEN and CDR2 is SYDVKM. V lost 3 bases to trimming and J lost 6 bases; unmatched junction nucleotides: 10. The CDR3 covers 16 residues. CDR3 in DNA: TGTGCCAGCAGTTTCCCGGGACTAGGGCGTGGAAACATTCAGTACTTC. Translated, it gives CASSFPGLGRGNIQYF.

This clonotype was counted a few times. The V and J genes are TRBV5-1 and TRBJ2-1; possible D gene TRBD1, 6 bases. From germline, CDR1 is SGHRS and CDR2 YFSETQ. V lost 4 bases and J lost 8, with 19 bases in between. CDR3 length: 15 amino acids. Here the CDR3 reads CASSEGQIYWDEQFF. CDR3 DNA sequence: TGCGCCAGCAGCGAAGGACAGATTTACTGGGATGAGCAGTTCTTC.

Only a few counts were recorded for this clonotype. The chain links TRBV5-6 to TRBJ1-4, with no clear D. The CDR3 contains 14 residues. Germline V gene data show CDR1 as SGHDT and CDR2 as YYEEEE. Trimming took off 1 base at V and 5 bases at J, with 9 bases between the two ends. CDR3 DNA: TGTGCCAGCAGCTTGTGGAGCTCGAATGAAAAACTGTTTTTT. Translating gives CASSLWSSNEKLFF.

V is TRBV29-1 and J is TRBJ1-4, with 7 positions matching TRBD1. Germline CDR1 SQVTM, CDR2 ANQGSEA. Germline trimming cut 6 bases from V and 4 bases from J; bases unmatched to any gene: 11. CDR3 length: 15 amino acids. The DNA for the CDR3 is TGCAGCGTCGCCGGGACAGTCTTAAATAATGAAAAACTGTTTTTT. Amino acids: CSVAGTVLNNEKLFF.

This clonotype was observed at least ten times. The chain couples TRBV6-1 to TRBJ2-5; no definite D call. The CDR3 contains 12 residues. CDR1 MNHNS and CDR2 SASEGT come from the germline V gene. V was pared by 5 bases and J by 5 bases, with 9 bases between. CDR3 bases: TGTGCCAGCAGTAACTACCGTGAGACCCAGTACTTC. This translates into CASSNYRETQYF.

This clonotype was seen ten or more times. This sequence joins TRBV7-2 and TRBJ2-1; perhaps TRBD1 as D (6 bases). The V gene lost 2 bases and the J gene lost 2 bases, with 10 bases spanning the gap. The germline CDR1 and CDR2 sequences are SGHTA and FQGNSA. This CDR3 comprises 15 residues. DNA for the CDR3: TGTGCCAGCAGCTTATACCCAGGGGCCTACAATGAGCAGTTCTTC. It specifies CASSLYPGAYNEQFF.

The count of this clonotype is one. The rearrangement links TRBV28 to TRBJ2-1; D may correspond to TRBD1 or TRBD2 (5 bases each). The CDR3 has 12 amino acids. Per the germline V gene, CDR1 is MDHEN and CDR2 is SYDVKM. The V gene lost 8 bases and the J gene lost 8 bases, with 13 bases spanning the gap. The CDR3 coding sequence is TGTGCCAGCTCGAGGGGATTATATGAGCAGTTCTTC. Amino acid sequence: CASSRGLYEQFF.

Many counts were recorded for this clonotype. The chain links TRBV7-2 to TRBJ1-3; 7 nucleotides line up with TRBD1. The ends lost 3 bases at V and 0 bases at J; junction bases unmatched: 8. The CDR3 is 17 amino acids. Per the germline V gene, CDR1 is SGHTA and CDR2 is FQGNSA. CDR3 in amino acids: CASSFSGQPDSGNTIYF. CDR3 DNA: TGTGCCAGCAGCTTTTCGGGACAGCCCGACTCTGGAAACACCATATATTTT.

This clonotype was picked up many times. This chain joins TRBV6-2 or TRBV6-3 and TRBJ2-6, with TRBD2 identical over 10 bases. This CDR3 region has 18 residues. The V segment lost 5 bases and the J segment 0 bases; nucleotides outside the gene matches: 7. Germline-derived CDR1 and CDR2 are MNHEY and SVGEGT. The CDR3 DNA reads TGTGCCAGCAGTACCCGGACTAGCGGTAACTCTGGGGCCAACGTCCTGACTTTC. This encodes CASSTRTSGNSGANVLTF.

The chain recombines TRBV2 with TRBJ2-1; 8 nucleotides align to TRBD2. J lost 3 bases, V lost 0 bases, and 4 bases had no gene match. The CDR3 consists of 16 residues. CDR1 is SNHLY and CDR2 is FYNNEI in the germline V gene. CDR3 nucleotides: TGTGCCAGCAGTGAAGCCGTGAGCGGGAGCTACAATGAGCAGTTCTTC. It codes for CASSEAVSGSYNEQFF.

The chain recombines TRBV28 with TRBJ1-2; D gene uncertain. V lost 3 bases and J lost 6, with 11 bases in between. The CDR3 sequence is 13 residues long. The germline V gene encodes CDR1 MDHEN and CDR2 SYDVKM. CDR3 nucleotide sequence: TGTGCCAGCAGTTTTCTCTCCTCTGATGGCTACACCTTC. It yields the protein CASSFLSSDGYTF.

The chain employs TRBV20-1 and TRBJ2-4, with D tentatively TRBD2 (6 bases). The CDR3 runs to 14 residues. Trimming took 5 bases from V and 8 from J, leaving 19 bases between them. Germline CDR1 DFQATT, CDR2 SNEGSKA (reference sequence). CDR3 in DNA: TGCAGTGCTGCTTACGAGGGGAGGAGGGACATTCAGTACTTC. Protein: CSAAYEGRRDIQYF.

This clonotype was detected many times. The chain recombines TRBV28 with TRBJ2-2, with 7 bases lining up with TRBD1. The length of the CDR3 is 15 residues. The trim removed 4 bases at V and 11 bases at J, leaving 13 bases unmatched. Germline V lookup: CDR1 MDHEN, CDR2 SYDVKM. The CDR3 nucleotides are TGTGCCAGCAGTTACCCAATATTGACAGGGCCAGAGCTGTTTTTT. Its translation is CASSYPILTGPELFF.

This clonotype appeared many times. The chain has TRBV18 and TRBJ2-3, with 8 positions matching TRBD1. V gave up 6 bases and J gave up 3 bases; unmatched junction bases: 11. The CDR3 sequence is 16 residues long. Germline V gene lookup returns CDR1 KGHSH and CDR2 LQKENI. The CDR3 loop reads CASSLQAGGATDTQYF. CDR3 coding DNA: TGTGCCAGCTCCCTCCAGGCAGGGGGCGCAACAGATACGCAGTATTTT.